This T cell receptor (beta chain) was retrieved from a study of CD8 T cells in Susac syndrome. General study points: Individuals included in the TCR sequencing and HLA analysis were acknowledged by the study to be relatively few in number.

TCR beta sequencing covered blood CD8+ and CD4+ T cells. V was pared by 5 bases and J by 5 bases, with 10 bases of the junction left unmatched. Germline lookup yields CDR1 MDHEN and CDR2 SYDVKM. This CDR3 comprises 16 residues. About this clonotype: Antigen: not known.

Reverse transcription used about 0.45 to 1 ug RNA and random hexamers. Amplification of TCR beta CDR3 was carried out by immunoSEQ multiplex PCR, which covered 54 Vbeta and 13 Jbeta segments. One entry per CDR3 protein, called by TCRdb with MiXCR from the immunoSEQ multiplex PCR reads. Of fewer than 350,000 distinct CDR3 sequences detected, 65% to 90% appear once; the ten largest clones hold approximately 0.2%. The sequence was collected from a human donor with multiple sclerosis. This chain connects TRBV28 to TRBJ2-1; 9 bases fit TRBD2. Sequenced input: CD8+ T cells from PBMCs. This chain's CDR3 is CASSIRGTSPHNEQFF. Written as DNA, the CDR3 is TGTGCCAGCAGTATCAGGGGGACTAGCCCACACAATGAGCAGTTCTTC.